The 23 T cell receptor beta chains in this list originate from one sample, sequenced in a study of STAT5B mutations in CD4+ large granular lymphocyte leukemia. TCRdb's table, derived via immunoSEQ multiplex PCR, lists solely in-frame clones and lacks some. Of more than 4,000 clones in the sample, roughly 78% were seen once. Sequenced input: PBMCs. The receptors were sampled from a man between 65 and 85 years old with CD4+ T-cell large granular lymphocyte leukemia.

This clone was seen only a few times. J is TRBJ1-2 and V is TRBV5-6, with TRBD1 identical over 11 bases. The J segment lost 6 bases and the V segment lost 2 bases, leaving 9 bases of the junction unmatched. The CDR3 loop spans 16 amino acids. CDR1 and CDR2 (germline): SGHDT, YYEEEE. DNA for the CDR3: TGTGCCAGCAGCTTCGCGGACAGGGGGCGGTTGGATGGCTACACCTTC. Amino acid sequence: CASSFADRGRLDGYTF.

The V call is TRBV7-9, the J call TRBJ2-5; tentative D call: TRBD1 (5 bases). The germline gives CDR1 SEHNR, CDR2 FQNEAQ (reference sequence). The CDR3 runs to 13 residues. The germline V and J ends were trimmed by 5 bases and 2 bases, with 9 bases remaining between them. CDR3 coding DNA: TGTGCCAGCAGCATTCAGGGACAAGAGACCCAGTACTTC. Translated, it gives CASSIQGQETQYF.

The rearrangement links TRBV6-1 to TRBJ2-7; no firm D call. Trimming left V 7 bases short and J 4 bases short, with 11 bases between. Germline lookup yields CDR1 MNHNS and CDR2 SASEGT. The CDR3 has 12 amino acids. The CDR3 reads CASTHVGYEQYF. The CDR3 nucleotides read TGTGCCAGCACCCACGTGGGTTACGAGCAGTACTTC.

The chain links TRBV5-1 to TRBJ2-1; 8 nucleotides match TRBD1. The CDR3 has 16 residues. Germline V gene lookup returns CDR1 SGHRS and CDR2 YFSETQ. V trimming: 4 bases; J trimming: 6 bases; junction bases outside the gene matches: 12. In nucleotides, the CDR3 is TGCGCCAGCAGCCGAAATCCGACAGGGGCACTCAATGAGCAGTTCTTC. This encodes CASSRNPTGALNEQFF.

This clone has just a few counts. The genes are TRBV18 and TRBJ2-7; D is perhaps TRBD2 (8 bases). From germline, CDR1 is KGHSH and CDR2 LQKENI. The CDR3 sequence is 13 residues long. The V end was cut by 6 bases, the J end by 4 bases, with 13 bases between. The CDR3 region has the DNA TGTGCCAGCTCCTTAGCGGGACAGTACGAGCAGTACGTC. Translation gives CASSLAGQYEQYV.

The rearrangement links TRBV11-3 to TRBJ2-1; tentative D call: TRBD1 (6 bases). In germline, CDR1 is SGHNT, CDR2 YENEEA. CDR3 length: 13 residues. V was shortened by 6 bases and J by 4 bases, with 10 bases between the two germline ends. The DNA for the CDR3 is TGTGCCAGCAGTGGGGGCCCATACAATGAGCAGTTCTTC. It specifies CASSGGPYNEQFF.

In its sample, this clone was seen a few times. This chain links TRBV15 with TRBJ2-2; D unresolved. The germline V gene has CDR1 LNHNV and CDR2 YYDKDF (reference sequence). The length of the CDR3 is 15 residues. V was clipped by 0 bases and J by 4 bases, with 9 bases between them. In nucleotides, the CDR3 is TGTGCCACCAGCAGAGATAGAGGATTCACCGGGGAGCTGTTTTTT. As protein: CATSRDRGFTGELFF.

This clone was counted between two and nine times. The V gene is TRBV11-2, the J gene TRBJ2-7; perhaps TRBD1 as D (6 bases). This CDR3 has 16 amino acids. Trimming removed 1 base at V and 3 bases at J, with 16 bases between. Germline CDR1 and CDR2: SGHAT and FQNNGV. The CDR3, as DNA: TGTGCCAGCAGCTTAGCTCTGGGGGCGGTTGACTACGAGCAGTACTTC. It is translated as CASSLALGAVDYEQYF.

This chain connects TRBV10-3 to TRBJ2-3; TRBD2 might be the D (6 bases). Germline values: CDR1 ENHRY, CDR2 SYGVKD. This CDR3 comprises 14 residues. V was cut by 9 bases and J by 0 bases, with 13 bases left in between. Here the CDR3 DNA reads TGTGCCATGGCGGGCGGGATCAGCACAGATACGCAGTATTTT. This codes for CAMAGGISTDTQYF.

The chain couples TRBV7-2 to TRBJ2-1; a weak D match, TRBD1 (6 bases). Germline-derived CDR1 and CDR2 are SGHTA and FQGNSA. The CDR3 contains 15 residues. Trimming took 0 bases from V and 2 from J, leaving 8 bases between them. Here the CDR3 reads CASSLAGGPYNEQFF. The CDR3 coding sequence is TGTGCCAGCAGCTTAGCTGGGGGCCCCTACAATGAGCAGTTCTTC.

The chain joins TRBV11-2 to TRBJ2-6; the D gene could be TRBD1 or TRBD2 (5 bases each). V lost 5 bases and J 4 bases, leaving 12 bases between the germline ends. Germline-derived CDR1 and CDR2 are SGHAT and FQNNGV. This CDR3 spans 15 amino acids. The CDR3 DNA is TGTGCCAGCAGCCTAGGGACGTGGGGGGCCAACGTCCTGACTTTC. Amino acid sequence: CASSLGTWGANVLTF.

V gene TRBV30 combines with J gene TRBJ2-5, with 7 bases identical to TRBD1. This CDR3 has 13 residues. Unmatched junction bases numbered 4, after V lost 4 bases and J lost 2 bases. Germline V gives CDR1 GTSNPN, CDR2 SVGIG (reference sequence). CDR3 sequence reads: CAWNGQVQETQYF. The CDR3 DNA reads as TGTGCCTGGAATGGACAGGTTCAAGAGACCCAGTACTTC.

The rearrangement uses TRBV5-6 and TRBJ2-3; D call uncertain. Trimming left V 0 bases short and J 1 base short, with 6 bases between. Germline V lookup: CDR1 SGHDT, CDR2 YYEEEE. This CDR3 contains 14 residues. CDR3 region: CASSLVQGTDTQYF. DNA of the CDR3: TGTGCCAGCAGCTTGGTCCAGGGCACAGATACGCAGTATTTT.

The chain has TRBV6-5 and TRBJ1-1; possibly TRBD1 for D (6 bases). Trimming cost V 6 bases and J 0 bases, with 14 bases left between them. CDR1 is MNHEY, CDR2 SVGAGI, per germline. There are 15 residues in the CDR3. The CDR3: CASRRRGGMNTEAFF. CDR3 in DNA: TGTGCCAGCAGGAGGAGGGGGGGAATGAACACTGAAGCTTTCTTT.

The rearrangement links TRBV6-6 to TRBJ1-1; D unresolved. The V gene's germline CDR1 is MNHNY and CDR2 SVGAGI (reference sequence). V lost 6 bases and J 9 bases, leaving 17 bases between the germline ends. The CDR3 is 13 residues long. As DNA, the CDR3 is TGTGCCAGCAGCCCCGGCGGGAGATACAAAGCTTTCTTT. Translating it yields CASSPGGRYKAFF.

The genes are TRBV20-1 and TRBJ2-7, with D hard to call. V lost 4 bases and J lost 6, with 10 bases in between. The CDR3 has 11 residues. Germline V gives CDR1 DFQATT, CDR2 SNEGSKA (reference sequence). The CDR3 DNA sequence: TGCAGTGCTACTAGTGGCCCCGAGCAGTACTTC. Protein product: CSATSGPEQYF.

The V call is TRBV11-3, the J call TRBJ2-2; TRBD2 matches at 9 bases. CDR1 is SGHNT, CDR2 YENEEA, per germline. The CDR3 extends over 17 amino acids. Trimming removed 6 bases from V and 1 base from J; junction bases left unmatched: 9. CDR3 in DNA: TGTGCCAGCAGTTGGGGTAGCGGGAGTGGGAACACCGGGGAGCTGTTTTTT. Protein product: CASSWGSGSGNTGELFF.

The V and J genes are TRBV13 and TRBJ2-5; no reliable D call. Germline loops: CDR1 PRHDT, CDR2 FYEKMQ (reference sequence). V lost 4 bases to trimming and J lost 5 bases, with 8 bases between them. The CDR3 covers 12 residues. The CDR3 region has the DNA TGTGCCAGCAGCTCCCCTAGGGAGACCCAGTACTTC. Translation: CASSSPRETQYF. Drawing the rest from reference TRBV13 and TRBJ2-5, the complete variable domain is AAGVIQSPRHLIKEKRETATLKCYPIPRHDTVYWYQQGPGQDPQFLISFYEKMQSDKGSIPDRFSAQQFSDYHSELNMSSLELGDSALYFCASSSPRETQYFGPGTRLLVL.

The chain couples TRBV27 to TRBJ2-3; 9 bases match TRBD1. With V trimmed by 4 bases and J by 7 bases, 12 bases remained unmatched. Germline values: CDR1 MNHEY, CDR2 SMNVEV (reference sequence). The CDR3 sequence is 16 residues long. CDR3 sequence: CASSSLRTGVWHTQYF. CDR3 DNA sequence: TGTGCCAGCAGTTCCCTCAGGACAGGGGTGTGGCATACGCAGTATTTT.

V is TRBV25-1 and J is TRBJ1-1, with D perhaps matching TRBD1 (5 bases). The germline V gene has CDR1 MGHDK and CDR2 SYGVNS. The ends were cut back, 1 base at V and 6 bases at J, with 15 bases in the middle. CDR3 length: 15 amino acids. The CDR3 nucleotides read TGTGCCAGCAGTGAATCTCGTGACAGTAGGGCTGAAGCTTTCTTT. Translation: CASSESRDSRAEAFF.

The chain uses TRBV6-1 and TRBJ2-5, with 14 bases that match TRBD2. The DNA end favors TRBJ2-7, so the J call may be wrong. The CDR3 contains 15 residues. Germline lookup yields CDR1 MNHNS and CDR2 SASEGT. CDR3 nucleotide sequence: TGTGCCAGCAGGAGACTAGCGGGAGGGACTTACGAGCAGTACTTC. Residues: CASRRLAGGTYEQYF.

The J gene is TRBJ1-2, the V gene TRBV4-2; D unresolved. CDR1 LGHNA and CDR2 YNFKEQ come from the germline V gene. The CDR3 has 14 amino acids. Trimming took off 0 bases at V and 7 bases at J, with 12 bases between the two ends. Written as DNA, the CDR3 is TGTGCCAGCAGCCAAGATGTGGGCTTTACTGGCTACACCTTC. Encoded protein: CASSQDVGFTGYTF.

In its sample, this clone was seen a few times. The chain recombines TRBV30 with TRBJ1-2, with no clear D. V was clipped by 2 bases and J by 7 bases, with 11 bases between them. The CDR3 consists of 12 residues. Germline CDR1 GTSNPN, CDR2 SVGIG (reference sequence). The CDR3 sequence: CAWSIQSGGYTF. The CDR3 coding sequence is TGTGCCTGGAGTATCCAGTCCGGTGGCTACACCTTC.